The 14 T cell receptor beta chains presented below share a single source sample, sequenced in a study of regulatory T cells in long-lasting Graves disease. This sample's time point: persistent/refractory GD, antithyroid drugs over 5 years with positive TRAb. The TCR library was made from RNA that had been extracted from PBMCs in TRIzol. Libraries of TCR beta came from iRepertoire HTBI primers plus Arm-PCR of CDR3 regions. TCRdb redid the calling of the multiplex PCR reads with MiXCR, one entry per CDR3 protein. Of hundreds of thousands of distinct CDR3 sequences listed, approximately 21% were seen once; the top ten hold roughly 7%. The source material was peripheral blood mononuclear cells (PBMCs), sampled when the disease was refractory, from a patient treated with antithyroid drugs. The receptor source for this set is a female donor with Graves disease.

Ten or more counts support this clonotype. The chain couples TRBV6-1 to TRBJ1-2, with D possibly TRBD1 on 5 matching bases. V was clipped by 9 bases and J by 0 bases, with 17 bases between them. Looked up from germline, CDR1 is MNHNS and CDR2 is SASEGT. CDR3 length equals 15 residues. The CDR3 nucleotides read TGTGCCAGTGGGGGTCTGGACGCCTCTAACTATGGCTACACCTTC. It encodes CASGGLDASNYGYTF.

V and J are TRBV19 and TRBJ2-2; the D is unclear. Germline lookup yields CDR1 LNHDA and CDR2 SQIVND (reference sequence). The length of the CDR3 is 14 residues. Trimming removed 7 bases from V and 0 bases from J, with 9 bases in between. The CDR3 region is CASTKIPNTGELFF. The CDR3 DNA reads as TGTGCCAGTACAAAGATTCCGAACACCGGGGAGCTGTTTTTT. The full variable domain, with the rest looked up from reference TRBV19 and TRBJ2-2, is DGGITQSPKYLFRKEGQNVTLSCEQNLNHDAMYWYRQDPGQGLRLIYYSQIVNDFQKGDIAEGYSVSREKKESFPLTVTSAQKNPTAFYLCASTKIPNTGELFFGEGSRLTVL.

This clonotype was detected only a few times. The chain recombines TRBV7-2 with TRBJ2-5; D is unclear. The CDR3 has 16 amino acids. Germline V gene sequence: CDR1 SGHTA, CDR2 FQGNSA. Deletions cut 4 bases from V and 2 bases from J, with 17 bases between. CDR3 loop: CASSSSPGRGQETQYF. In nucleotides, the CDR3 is TGTGCCAGCAGCTCCAGCCCCGGACGTGGACAAGAGACCCAGTACTTC.

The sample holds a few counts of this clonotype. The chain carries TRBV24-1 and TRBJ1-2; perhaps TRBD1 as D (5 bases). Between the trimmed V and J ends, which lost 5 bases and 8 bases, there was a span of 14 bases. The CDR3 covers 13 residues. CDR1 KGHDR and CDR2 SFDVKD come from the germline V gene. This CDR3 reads CATSASGTRGYTF. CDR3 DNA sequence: TGTGCCACCAGTGCCTCAGGGACGCGGGGCTACACCTTC.

CDR3 nucleotides: TGCAGTGCTAGAGATGTGGGGAAGACAGGCCGCCGTAGCCAAAACATTCAGTACTTC. The encoded protein is CSARDVGKTGRRSQNIQYF. The chain joins TRBV20-1 to TRBJ2-4; possible D gene TRBD1, 6 bases. This CDR3 is 19 amino acids long. V was clipped by 0 bases and J by 5 bases, with 26 bases between them. CDR1 is DFQATT, CDR2 SNEGSKA, per germline (reference sequence).

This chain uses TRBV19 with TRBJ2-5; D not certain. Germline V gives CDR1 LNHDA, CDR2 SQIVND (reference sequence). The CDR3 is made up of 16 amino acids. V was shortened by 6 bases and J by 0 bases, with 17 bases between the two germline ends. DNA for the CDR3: TGTGCCAGTAGGCCATTTGGGCATTCGTACCAAGAGACCCAGTACTTC. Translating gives CASRPFGHSYQETQYF.

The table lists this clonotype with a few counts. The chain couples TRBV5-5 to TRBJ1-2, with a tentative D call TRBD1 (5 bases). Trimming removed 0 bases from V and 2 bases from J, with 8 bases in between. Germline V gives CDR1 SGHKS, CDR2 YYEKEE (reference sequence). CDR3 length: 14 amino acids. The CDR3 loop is CASSLETGNYGYTF. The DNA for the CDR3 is TGTGCCAGCAGCTTGGAAACAGGCAACTATGGCTACACCTTC.

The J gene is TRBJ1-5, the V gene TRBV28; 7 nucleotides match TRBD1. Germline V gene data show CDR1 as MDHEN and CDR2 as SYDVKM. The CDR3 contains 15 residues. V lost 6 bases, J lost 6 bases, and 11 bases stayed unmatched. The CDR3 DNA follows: TGTGCCAGCAGACAACAGGGGTTTCGCAGTCAGCCCCAGCATTTT. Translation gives CASRQQGFRSQPQHF.

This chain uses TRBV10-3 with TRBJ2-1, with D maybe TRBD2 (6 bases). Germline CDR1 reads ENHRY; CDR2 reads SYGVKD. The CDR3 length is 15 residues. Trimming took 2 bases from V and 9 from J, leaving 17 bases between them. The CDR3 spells CAISELSGMAGEQFF. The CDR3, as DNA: TGTGCCATCAGTGAGCTTAGCGGAATGGCTGGTGAGCAGTTCTTC.

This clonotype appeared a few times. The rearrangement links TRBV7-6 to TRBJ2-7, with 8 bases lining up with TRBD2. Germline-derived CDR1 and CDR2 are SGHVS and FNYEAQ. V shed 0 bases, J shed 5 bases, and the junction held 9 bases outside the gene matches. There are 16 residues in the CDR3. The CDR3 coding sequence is TGTGCCAGCAGCTTAGCGGGGAGTAGCGGGATCGACGAGCAGTACTTC. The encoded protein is CASSLAGSSGIDEQYF.

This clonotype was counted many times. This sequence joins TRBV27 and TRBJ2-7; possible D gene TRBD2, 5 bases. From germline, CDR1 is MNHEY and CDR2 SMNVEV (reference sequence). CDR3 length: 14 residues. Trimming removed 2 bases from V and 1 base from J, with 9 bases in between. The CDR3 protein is CASSLLPGSYEQYF. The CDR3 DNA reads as TGTGCCAGCAGTTTACTCCCGGGGTCCTACGAGCAGTACTTC.

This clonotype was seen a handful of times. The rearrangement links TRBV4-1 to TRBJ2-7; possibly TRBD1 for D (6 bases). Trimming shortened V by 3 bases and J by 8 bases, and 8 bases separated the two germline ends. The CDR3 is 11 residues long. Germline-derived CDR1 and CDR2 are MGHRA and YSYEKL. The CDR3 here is CASSQDRKQYF. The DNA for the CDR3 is TGCGCCAGCAGCCAGGACAGAAAGCAGTACTTC.

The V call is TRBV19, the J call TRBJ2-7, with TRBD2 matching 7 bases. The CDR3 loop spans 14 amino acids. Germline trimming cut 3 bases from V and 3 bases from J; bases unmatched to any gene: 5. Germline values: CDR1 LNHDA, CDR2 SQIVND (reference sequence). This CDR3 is CASSIDGRSYEQYF. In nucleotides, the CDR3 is TGTGCCAGTAGTATTGACGGGAGGAGCTACGAGCAGTACTTC. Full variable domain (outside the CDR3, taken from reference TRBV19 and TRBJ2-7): DGGITQSPKYLFRKEGQNVTLSCEQNLNHDAMYWYRQDPGQGLRLIYYSQIVNDFQKGDIAEGYSVSREKKESFPLTVTSAQKNPTAFYLCASSIDGRSYEQYFGPGTRLTVT.

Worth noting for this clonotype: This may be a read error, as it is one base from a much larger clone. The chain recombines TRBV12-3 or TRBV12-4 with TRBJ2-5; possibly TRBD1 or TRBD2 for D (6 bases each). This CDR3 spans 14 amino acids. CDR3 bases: TGTGCCAGCAATTTAGGGGTAGGGGGGCAGACCCAGTACTTC. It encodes CASNLGVGGQTQYF.